These 22 T cell receptor beta chains were sequenced from one sample in a study of T cell clonality in common variable immunodeficiency (dated by TCRdb to about 2015). No cognate antigen is known for these TCRs. General findings and caveats noted by the study authors: CVID TCRbeta sequences reportedly showed fewer deletions and N-nucleotide insertions and lacked highly modified clones with 13 or more V deletions.

The library was prepared using the immunoSEQ multiplex PCR assay. In TCRdb, the immuneACCESS table is reduced to in-frame sequences with V and J assigned. These tables do not hold every clone; where another copy was compared, an unresolved V gene accounts for under half, and the others remain unexplained. There are some 27,000 clones in this sample, and none of them is a singleton. The ten largest make up approximately 3% of the sample. Sequencing was carried out using peripheral blood mononuclear cells. The receptors shown here come from a human donor with common variable immunodeficiency.

Turning to this clone: The CDR3 is cut off 3 residues early in the read; its end comes from the germline J gene. This sequence joins TRBV7-9 and TRBJ1-4; 9 nucleotides align to TRBD1. Germline loops: CDR1 SEHNR, CDR2 FQNEAQ (reference sequence). V lost 4 bases to trimming and J lost 8 bases; unmatched junction nucleotides: 8. This CDR3 has 15 residues. The CDR3 sequence: CASSSEGQGREKLFF. The DNA read from the CDR3 is TGTGCCAGCAGCTCAGAGGGACAGGGAAGAGAAAAA.

This clone was found many times. The observed sequence ends 3 residues before the CDR3 terminus, with the missing tail filled in from the germline J gene. J is TRBJ2-5 and V is TRBV30, with D hard to call. The V gene lost 0 bases and the J gene lost 3 bases, with 8 bases spanning the gap. The CDR3 is 13 amino acids. Germline-derived CDR1 and CDR2 are GTSNPN and SVGIG (reference sequence). The part of the CDR3 DNA that was read is TGTGCCTGGAGTGTAGGGTTGAAAGAGACC. Translation: CAWSVGLKET. The whole CDR3 reads CAWSVGLKETQYF. Together with reference TRBV30 and TRBJ2-5, the CDR3 gives the full variable domain: SQTIHQWPATLVQPVGSPLSLECTVEGTSNPNLYWYRQAAGRGLQLLFYSVGIGQISSEVPQNLSASRPQDRQFILSSKKLLLSDSGFYLCAWSVGLKETQYFGPGTRLLVL.

This clone was detected many times. CDR3 DNA, as far as it was read: TGCGCCAGCAGCACAGCCTCGCGGGGGTCCCAAGAGACC. Its translation: CASSTASRGSQET. The CDR3 in its entirety is CASSTASRGSQETQYF. The chain has TRBV5-1 and TRBJ2-5; 7 bases are shared with TRBD2. The read stops 3 residues short of the end of the CDR3; the missing end is completed from the germline J gene. The V and J ends lost 4 bases and 1 base, in that order; junction bases with no gene match: 10. CDR3 length: 16 residues. Germline loops: CDR1 SGHRS, CDR2 YFSETQ.

This clone was detected a few times. The CDR3 extends 3 residues past the end of the read, so its final part is completed from the germline J gene. The V gene is TRBV7-9, the J gene TRBJ1-4, with no clear D. Germline V gives CDR1 SEHNR, CDR2 FQNEAQ (reference sequence). V lost 5 bases and J lost 6, with 13 bases in between. The CDR3 consists of 14 residues. Incomplete CDR3 DNA: TGTGCCAGCAGCCCTTACGCAAGGGATGAAAAA. It codes for CASSPYARDEK. From start to end, the CDR3 is CASSPYARDEKLFF.

This clone was recorded at least ten times. The DNA ends 3 residues before the CDR3 does, and the rest of the CDR3 is filled in from the germline J gene. The J gene is TRBJ2-5, the V gene TRBV7-2, with 8 bases aligning to TRBD1. Looked up from germline, CDR1 is SGHTA and CDR2 is FQGNSA. The V and J ends lost 1 base and 4 bases, in that order; junction bases with no gene match: 5. The CDR3 runs 15 residues. CDR3 bases read: TGTGCCAGCAGCTTAGGGACAGGGTTCGGAGAGACC. The encoded protein is CASSLGTGFGET. The complete CDR3 reads CASSLGTGFGETQYF.

Details on this clone: The observed sequence ends 3 residues before the CDR3 terminus, with the missing tail filled in from the germline J gene. This rearrangement joins TRBV19 to TRBJ2-6; 7 positions match TRBD1. The germline V gene encodes CDR1 LNHDA and CDR2 SQIVND (reference sequence). The trim removed 0 bases at V and 4 bases at J, leaving 9 bases unmatched. This CDR3 is built from 18 residues. CDR3 bases read: TGTGCCAGTAGTATAGATCAGGGGGATGTACCCGGGGCCAACGTC. Its protein product is CASSIDQGDVPGANV. The whole CDR3 sequence is CASSIDQGDVPGANVLTF.

This clone showed up just a few times. Read data end 3 residues before the CDR3 end; the end is taken from the germline J gene. The V and J genes are TRBV20-1 and TRBJ2-7; D is perhaps TRBD1 (6 bases). Trimming shortened V by 0 bases and J by 0 bases, and 12 bases separated the two germline ends. Germline values: CDR1 DFQATT, CDR2 SNEGSKA (reference sequence). CDR3 length equals 15 residues. The chain's CDR3 is CSARDLGALSYEQYF. The sequenced part of the CDR3 DNA is TGCAGTGCTAGAGATCTGGGGGCCCTCTCCTACGAG.

With respect to this clone: The read ends 3 residues before the CDR3 terminus; that terminus is restored from the germline J gene. The V and J genes are TRBV2 and TRBJ1-2; 8 bases match TRBD1. V lost 8 bases, J lost 6 bases, and 14 bases stayed unmatched. This CDR3 is built from 15 residues. CDR1 and CDR2 from the germline V gene are SNHLY and FYNNEI. Partial CDR3 DNA: TGTGCCAGCCAGTCCAGGGGGCCCACGACCGATGGC. Residues: CASQSRGPTTDG. The entire CDR3 is CASQSRGPTTDGYTF.

This clone has ten or more counts. The read finishes 3 residues shy of the CDR3 end, and the germline J gene is used to complete it. This sequence joins TRBV29-1 and TRBJ2-5; 9 nucleotides align to TRBD2. The CDR3 runs 14 residues. After removal of 3 bases from V and 5 bases from J, the junction contained 7 bases not matched to a gene. Looked up from germline, CDR1 is SQVTM and CDR2 is ANQGSEA. CDR3 bases read: TGCAGCGTTGATAGCGGGGGAAGGAGGGAGACC. Protein product: CSVDSGGRRET. The entire CDR3 protein reads CSVDSGGRRETQYF.

About this clone: The CDR3 goes on 3 residues after the read ends, and that part is filled in from the germline J gene. The chain employs TRBV7-6 and TRBJ2-7, with TRBD1 matching 10 bases. Losses at the gene ends were 4 bases for V and 1 base for J; bases not matched to a gene: 10. CDR1 is SGHVS and CDR2 is FNYEAQ in the germline V gene. CDR3 length: 17 amino acids. This CDR3 reads CASSSGQGGLTSYEQYF. The sequenced part of the CDR3 DNA is TGTGCCAGCAGCTCCGGACAGGGGGGCCTTACATCCTACGAG.

Details on this clone: Read coverage stops 3 residues before the CDR3 terminus; the germline J gene supplies the remainder. This rearrangement joins TRBV18 to TRBJ2-5, with 10 nucleotides matching TRBD2. CDR1 and CDR2 (germline): KGHSH, LQKENI. The CDR3 length is 15 residues. J gave up 4 bases and V 8 bases, and 10 bases lay outside the gene matches. This CDR3 reads CASASLAGRSETQYF. Incomplete CDR3 DNA: TGTGCCAGCGCCTCACTAGCGGGGAGGTCAGAGACC.

In its sample, this clone was seen a few times. The CDR3 end is not reached by the read, which stops 3 residues before it; the germline J gene fills it in. The genes are TRBV5-1 and TRBJ2-7; TRBD1 agrees at 8 bases. After removal of 0 bases from V and 6 bases from J, the junction contained 8 bases not matched to a gene. The germline gives CDR1 SGHRS, CDR2 YFSETQ. This CDR3 comprises 15 residues. The DNA read from the CDR3 is TGCGCCAGCAGCTTGGATGCCGGGACAGGAGTCGAG. It is translated as CASSLDAGTGVE. The whole CDR3 protein reads CASSLDAGTGVEQYF.

This clone was counted at least ten times. The read is 3 residues too short to cover the CDR3 end, so that end is filled in from the germline J gene. The V gene is TRBV18, the J gene TRBJ2-7; D may be TRBD1 (5 bases). Trimming pared 1 base from V and 6 bases from J, leaving 16 bases between. This CDR3 region has 15 residues. From germline, CDR1 is KGHSH and CDR2 LQKENI. The sequenced part of the CDR3 DNA is TGTGCCAGCTCACCACTTGCAGGGTCAGGTTCCGAG. Protein product: CASSPLAGSGSE. The entire CDR3 is CASSPLAGSGSEQYF.

This clone was seen only a few times. Read coverage stops 3 residues before the CDR3 terminus; the germline J gene supplies the remainder. The J gene is TRBJ2-1, the V gene TRBV5-1; 8 bases map to TRBD2. The CDR3 is made up of 17 amino acids. The V gene end was trimmed by 0 bases and the J gene end by 1 base; junction bases not matched to a gene: 6. CDR1 is SGHRS, CDR2 YFSETQ, per germline. CDR3 DNA (partial): TGCGCCAGCAGCTTGGGGTTAGCGGGGCCATCCTACAATGAG. It specifies CASSLGLAGPSYNE. The whole CDR3 is CASSLGLAGPSYNEQFF. Using reference TRBV5-1 and TRBJ2-1 for the parts outside the CDR3, the full variable domain is KAGVTQTPRYLIKTRGQQVTLSCSPISGHRSVSWYQQTPGQGLQFLFEYFSETQRNKGNFPGRFSGRQFSNSRSEMNVSTLELGDSALYLCASSLGLAGPSYNEQFFGPGTRLTVL.

This clone ranks as medium-sized. The read falls 3 residues short of the CDR3 end, and the missing part is taken from the germline J gene. The rearrangement uses TRBV13 and TRBJ2-2; D possibly corresponds to TRBD1 (5 bases). Germline CDR1 PRHDT, CDR2 FYEKMQ (reference sequence). V dropped 3 bases and J dropped 5 bases, with 16 bases sitting between them. This CDR3 has 16 amino acids. The CDR3 protein is CASSFFPRGGTGELFF. Partial CDR3 DNA: TGTGCCAGCAGCTTTTTTCCTAGGGGTGGTACCGGGGAG.

A note on this clone: The CDR3 end lies 3 residues beyond the end of the read and is filled in from the germline J gene. This chain joins TRBV18 and TRBJ2-5, with 9 bases identical to TRBD1. The V and J ends lost 3 bases and 4 bases, in that order; junction bases with no gene match: 9. CDR1 and CDR2 from the germline V gene are KGHSH and LQKENI. The CDR3 loop spans 16 amino acids. The CDR3 protein is CASSPLVGTGSETQYF. CDR3 DNA, as far as it was read: TGTGCCAGCTCACCTCTTGTAGGGACAGGGTCAGAGACC.

In regard to this clone: The CDR3 goes on 3 residues after the read ends, and that part is filled in from the germline J gene. This chain links TRBV2 with TRBJ1-2; D uncertain. Trimming cost V 2 bases and J 7 bases, with 11 bases left between them. CDR3 length: 13 amino acids. Germline lookup yields CDR1 SNHLY and CDR2 FYNNEI. CDR3 DNA, as far as it was read: TGTGCCAGCAGTGAATTCGGCGGGGTTGGC. Its protein is CASSEFGGVG. The CDR3 in its entirety is CASSEFGGVGYTF. The variable domain in full, completed from reference TRBV2 and TRBJ1-2, reads EPEVTQTPSHQVTQMGQEVILRCVPISNHLYFYWYRQILGQKVEFLVSFYNNEISEKSEIFDDQFSVERPDGSNFTLKIRSTKLEDSAMYFCASSEFGGVGYTFGSGTRLTVV.

This clone was seen at least ten times. The read falls 3 residues short of the CDR3 end, and the missing part is taken from the germline J gene. This chain uses TRBV19 with TRBJ1-1; D possibly corresponds to TRBD1 (6 bases). The V gene lost 7 bases and the J gene lost 1 base, with 13 bases spanning the gap. Germline lookup yields CDR1 LNHDA and CDR2 SQIVND (reference sequence). This CDR3 has 14 amino acids. Incomplete CDR3 DNA: TGTGCCAGTAAGTGGGACAACGGGAACACTGAA. Its protein is CASKWDNGNTE. The complete CDR3 protein is CASKWDNGNTEAFF.

Concerning this clone itself: The DNA ends 3 residues before the CDR3 does, and the rest of the CDR3 is filled in from the germline J gene. The chain joins TRBV7-6 to TRBJ1-2; D is uncertain. Germline-derived CDR1 and CDR2 are SGHVS and FNYEAQ. Trimming took off 4 bases at V and 4 bases at J, with 19 bases between the two ends. The CDR3 runs 16 residues. Here the CDR3 reads CASSSLPGSSGYGYTF. The sequenced part of the CDR3 DNA is TGTGCCAGCAGCTCCCTCCCGGGTAGCTCGGGCTATGGC.

This clone has just a few counts. The read ends 3 residues early relative to the CDR3; the germline J gene fills the gap. This rearrangement joins TRBV7-6 to TRBJ2-7, with D perhaps matching TRBD2 (6 bases). Deletions cut 5 bases from V and 3 bases from J, with 14 bases between. The CDR3 has 14 residues. The germline V gene encodes CDR1 SGHVS and CDR2 FNYEAQ. CDR3 sequence: CASSPSQGGYEQYF. CDR3 DNA (partial): TGTGCCAGCAGCCCCTCCCAGGGAGGCTACGAG.

This clone has more than one count but fewer than ten. The read terminates 3 residues before the CDR3 end, so the remaining end is supplied by the germline J gene. The chain combines TRBV11-2 with TRBJ2-5; 7 bases fit TRBD2. The CDR3 sequence is 14 residues long. V lost 3 bases, J lost 2 bases, and 3 bases stayed unmatched. Germline loops: CDR1 SGHAT, CDR2 FQNNGV. CDR3 DNA, as far as it was read: TGTGCCAGCAGCTTCCGGGGACTACAAGAGACC. Protein sequence: CASSFRGLQET. From start to end, the CDR3 is CASSFRGLQETQYF.

This clone appeared many times. The sequence runs out 3 residues before the end of the CDR3; the remainder is reconstructed from the germline J gene. V is TRBV20-1 and J is TRBJ1-2; D possibly corresponds to TRBD1 (6 bases). The CDR3 is 15 residues long. CDR1 and CDR2 (germline): DFQATT, SNEGSKA (reference sequence). Trimming cost V 3 bases and J 1 base, with 15 bases left between them. CDR3 in amino acids: CSARGPGHINYGYTF. The CDR3 DNA, read in part, is TGCAGTGCTAGGGGGCCGGGACACATTAACTATGGC.